The 19 T cell receptor beta chains reported below all come from one sample, sequenced in a study. Using its own MiXCR run on the 5' RACE reads, TCRdb lists one record per CDR3 protein. Here the sample spans 50,000 to 75,000 distinct CDR3 sequences, about 20% being singletons. The sample comprised memory CD4+ T cells sorted from a lymph node. The subset is: memory CD4+ T cells, CD4+CD45RO+CD25-. The receptors originated from a female donor with breast cancer.

Details on this clonotype: A much larger clone differs by one base, so this may be a read error. The chain uses TRBV20-1 and TRBJ2-1, with TRBD1 matching over 8 bases. Looked up from germline, CDR1 is DFQATT and CDR2 is SNEGSKA (reference sequence). The CDR3 covers 15 residues. DNA of the CDR3: TGCAGTGCTCGGCCCCCCCAGGGGGCTCGGAATGAGCAGTCCTTC. It specifies CSARPPQGARNEQSF.

This clonotype showed up many times. The J gene is TRBJ2-4, the V gene TRBV5-1; the D is unclear. The CDR3 loop spans 13 amino acids. Germline CDR1 and CDR2: SGHRS and YFSETQ. The V end was cut by 7 bases, the J end by 0 bases, with 8 bases between. The CDR3 DNA reads TGCGCCAGCCGAAATTTAGCCAAAAACATTCAGTACTTC. The encoded protein is CASRNLAKNIQYF.

The CDR3 reads CASSQGTGTGANVLTF. Written as DNA, the CDR3 is TGTGCCAGCAGCCAAGGGACAGGTACAGGGGCCAACGTCCTGACTTTC. The chain couples TRBV11-3 to TRBJ2-6, with 8 bases aligning to TRBD1. The germline CDR1 and CDR2 sequences are SGHNT and YENEEA. The V segment lost 5 bases and the J segment 4 bases; nucleotides outside the gene matches: 7. There are 16 residues in the CDR3.

The chain carries TRBV28 and TRBJ2-5; 8 bases are shared with TRBD2. The germline V gene encodes CDR1 MDHEN and CDR2 SYDVKM. Germline trimming cut 2 bases from V and 5 bases from J; bases unmatched to any gene: 13. The length of the CDR3 is 17 residues. The CDR3 reads CASSLLSIAGSGETQYF. The CDR3 DNA is TGTGCCAGCAGTTTACTCTCCATAGCGGGAAGCGGGGAGACCCAGTACTTC. Complete variable domain (other parts from reference TRBV28 and TRBJ2-5): DVKVTQSSRYLVKRTGEKVFLECVQDMDHENMFWYRQDPGLGLRLIYFSYDVKMKEKGDIPEGYSVSREKKERFSLILESASTNQTSMYLCASSLLSIAGSGETQYFGPGTRLLVL.

V and J are TRBV5-1 and TRBJ1-4, with D perhaps TRBD1 (5 bases). V was cut by 2 bases and J by 8 bases, with 13 bases left in between. The germline gives CDR1 SGHRS, CDR2 YFSETQ. CDR3 length: 14 amino acids. The CDR3: CASSLWGTGEKLFF. The CDR3 DNA is TGCGCCAGCAGCTTATGGGGGACGGGCGAAAAACTGTTTTTT.

The V and J genes are TRBV4-2 and TRBJ2-3, with 16 positions matching TRBD2. Germline V gene data show CDR1 as LGHNA and CDR2 as YNFKEQ. The CDR3 is made up of 17 amino acids. V lost 5 bases, J lost 0 bases, and 2 bases stayed unmatched. As DNA, the CDR3 is TGTGCCAGCAGCATGGGACTAGCGGGAGGGAGCACAGATACGCAGTATTTT. Its translation is CASSMGLAGGSTDTQYF.

This clonotype was seen a few times. This chain uses TRBV5-1 with TRBJ1-5, with unresolved D. Germline CDR1 reads SGHRS; CDR2 reads YFSETQ. With 0 bases removed from V and 0 bases from J, the gap between germline ends came to 10 bases. The CDR3 consists of 16 residues. Here the CDR3 DNA reads TGCGCCAGCAGCTTGGCCTACGGGGATAGCAATCAGCCCCAGCATTTT. This codes for CASSLAYGDSNQPQHF.

The table lists this clonotype with a few counts. J is TRBJ2-3 and V is TRBV20-1; D is unresolved. CDR1 and CDR2 (germline): DFQATT, SNEGSKA (reference sequence). The CDR3 has 14 residues. The V end lost 0 bases, the J end lost 2 bases, and 9 bases lay between the germline ends. CDR3 sequence (DNA): TGCAGTGCTAGAGATCTCGGCCCCACAGATACGCAGTATTTT. Amino acids: CSARDLGPTDTQYF.

This clonotype has just a few counts. The rearrangement joins TRBV7-2 to TRBJ2-1; D might be TRBD1 (6 bases). The germline V gene has CDR1 SGHTA and CDR2 FQGNSA. Trimming cost V 4 bases and J 9 bases, with 19 bases left between them. The CDR3 is 15 amino acids. The chain's CDR3 is CASSSIRDKLGEQFF. The CDR3 DNA reads TGTGCCAGCAGCTCAATCCGGGACAAATTGGGTGAGCAGTTCTTC. The full variable domain, its missing parts supplied by reference TRBV7-2 and TRBJ2-1, is GAGVSQSPSNKVTEKGKDVELRCDPISGHTALYWYRQSLGQGLEFLIYFQGNSAPDKSGLPSDRFSAERTGGSVSTLTIQRTQQEDSAVYLCASSSIRDKLGEQFFGPGTRLTVL.

This clonotype was seen only a few times. The rearrangement uses TRBV6-1 and TRBJ2-5, with D perhaps matching TRBD2 (5 bases). Trimming stripped 1 base from V and 3 bases from J, with 12 bases between. Germline V CDR1 and CDR2: MNHNS, SASEGT. CDR3 length equals 15 residues. The CDR3 protein is CASSEVRDAKETQYF. In nucleotides, the CDR3 is TGTGCCAGCAGTGAAGTTCGGGATGCAAAAGAGACCCAGTACTTC.

The chain recombines TRBV27 with TRBJ1-2; D is unresolved. Deletions cut 2 bases from V and 6 bases from J, with 10 bases between. The CDR3 totals 13 residues. Germline V CDR1 and CDR2: MNHEY, SMNVEV (reference sequence). The CDR3 is CASSLAARDGYTF. CDR3 coding DNA: TGTGCCAGCAGTTTAGCAGCAAGAGATGGCTACACCTTC.

The genes are TRBV5-1 and TRBJ2-3, with D possibly being TRBD1 or TRBD2 (5 bases each). Trimming pared 2 bases from V and 5 bases from J, leaving 12 bases between. The CDR3 runs to 14 residues. The germline CDR1 and CDR2 sequences are SGHRS and YFSETQ. The CDR3 DNA is TGCGCCAGCAGCTTAGGGCAGGGAGAAGATACGCAGTATTTT. Protein product: CASSLGQGEDTQYF.

The chain uses TRBV10-3 and TRBJ1-1, with D possibly being TRBD1 (6 bases). The CDR3 covers 13 residues. The V gene lost 6 bases and the J gene lost 11 bases, with 19 bases spanning the gap. In germline, CDR1 is ENHRY, CDR2 SYGVKD. The CDR3 DNA follows: TGTGCCATCAGGTCTCTTATGGACAGTTTGGCTTTCTTT. Protein product: CAIRSLMDSLAFF.

This clonotype came up a few times. Possible read error: a much larger clone is one base away. CDR3 sequence: CASSFYTEENQYF. CDR3 nucleotide sequence: TGTGCCAGCAGCTTTTACACTGAAGAGAACCAGTACTTC. The chain combines TRBV7-2 with TRBJ2-5; no firm D call. Germline CDR1 and CDR2: SGHTA and FQGNSA. This CDR3 has 13 residues.

This clonotype was seen a few times. The rearrangement joins TRBV7-2 to TRBJ1-2; D uncertain. V lost 1 base and J lost 8, with 11 bases in between. The CDR3 has 13 amino acids. Per the germline V gene, CDR1 is SGHTA and CDR2 is FQGNSA. CDR3 coding DNA: TGTGCCAGCAGCTTAGATCCAGCGGGAGGCTACACCTTC. It translates to CASSLDPAGGYTF.

The chain joins TRBV2 to TRBJ2-4; the match to TRBD2 covers 12 bases. The CDR3 contains 13 residues. Germline CDR1 is SNHLY and CDR2 is FYNNEI. The J segment lost 7 bases and the V segment lost 5 bases, leaving 0 bases of the junction unmatched. CDR3 nucleotides: TGTGCCAGCAGTCTAGCGGGGGGGAACATTCAGTACTTC. This sequence encodes CASSLAGGNIQYF. Variable domain in full (rest from reference TRBV2 and TRBJ2-4): EPEVTQTPSHQVTQMGQEVILRCVPISNHLYFYWYRQILGQKVEFLVSFYNNEISEKSEIFDDQFSVERPDGSNFTLKIRSTKLEDSAMYFCASSLAGGNIQYFGAGTRLSVL.

This clonotype has more than one count but fewer than ten. The genes are TRBV6-2 or TRBV6-3 and TRBJ1-2; 7 bases agree with TRBD1. This CDR3 is built from 13 residues. The germline V gene encodes CDR1 MNHEY and CDR2 SVGEGT. The ends lost 8 bases at V and 4 bases at J; junction bases unmatched: 7. In DNA form, the CDR3 reads TGTGCCAGCGGCTACAGGGGAAGCTATGGCTACACCTTC. This gives the protein CASGYRGSYGYTF.

The V call is TRBV7-6, the J call TRBJ2-7; D unclear. The CDR3 length is 12 residues. Between the trimmed V and J ends, which lost 5 bases and 7 bases, there was a span of 12 bases. From germline, CDR1 is SGHVS and CDR2 FNYEAQ. CDR3 in DNA: TGTGCCAGCAGCAACACGCCAGCGGAGCAGTACTTC. Protein sequence: CASSNTPAEQYF.

The chain is built from TRBV20-1 and TRBJ2-7; no reliable D call. The CDR3 is 15 amino acids. V lost 3 bases, J lost 0 bases, and 15 bases lay in between. Germline values: CDR1 DFQATT, CDR2 SNEGSKA (reference sequence). CDR3 region: CSARPPRVGSYEQYF. CDR3 in DNA: TGCAGTGCTAGGCCCCCTCGAGTCGGCTCCTACGAGCAGTACTTC.